This TCR beta chain was identified in a study of molecular identifiers for immune sequencing clone quantification. Libraries used roughly 19,000 to 1,100,000 sorted naive CD8 T cells and 10%, 30% or 50% RNA input. The authors gated naive CD8 T cells as CD8+CD4-CCR7+CD45RA+ for sorting. The CDR3 has 19 residues. In germline, CDR1 is SEHNR, CDR2 FQNEAQ (reference sequence). On this clonotype: At one boundary the junction diverges from the germline segment, which might be a read error.

The authors built bulk TCR libraries by previously described methods with listed TCR primers. One entry per CDR3 protein, called by TCRdb with MiXCR from the PCR reads. The sample records about 500,000 distinct CDR3 sequences, roughly 25% being singletons. This clonotype originated in a human donor in good health. Some libraries in this study had Jurkat cell RNA spiked in. V is TRBV7-9 and J is TRBJ2-6; TRBD2 aligns across 9 bases. Source material: naive CD8+ T cells from blood, with Jurkat cell RNA spiked in. The subset is: FACS-sorted CD8+CD4-CCR7+CD45RA+ naive T cells. DNA for the CDR3: TGTGCCAGCAGCCTATCAGGTAGCGGGGGACCTCTCGGGGCCAGCGTCCTGACTTTC. The encoded protein is CASSLSGSGGPLGASVLTF.